What follows are 29 T cell receptor beta chains derived from one specimen sequenced in a study of preoperative IRX-2 immunotherapy in early breast cancer. Sequenced by immunoSEQ multiplex PCR; TCRdb stores in-frame clones only, minus some. The sample includes around 40,000 clones, over 85% of them seen just once. As to treatment: preoperative locoregional IRX-2 cytokine immunotherapy. The input for sequencing was tumor tissue, taken after IRX-2 immunotherapy. The source of these receptors is a human donor with breast cancer.

The chain joins TRBV5-5 to TRBJ1-4, with D perhaps TRBD1 (5 bases). V lost 4 bases and J 4 bases, leaving 8 bases between the germline ends. CDR1 and CDR2 (germline): SGHKS, YYEKEE (reference sequence). This CDR3 spans 13 amino acids. The CDR3 DNA follows: TGTGCCAGCAGCGGGGGGGATAATGAAAAACTGTTTTTT. Protein: CASSGGDNEKLFF.

The V call is TRBV9, the J call TRBJ2-7; a possible D gene is TRBD1 (7 bases). The ends were cut back, 2 bases at V and 2 bases at J, with 11 bases in the middle. CDR1 SGDLS and CDR2 YYNGEE come from the germline V gene. This CDR3 comprises 14 residues. CDR3 amino acids: CASSVGGTAYEQYF. CDR3 nucleotide sequence: TGTGCCAGCAGCGTTGGCGGGACAGCCTACGAGCAGTACTTC.

This clone appeared a single time. The chain carries TRBV2 and TRBJ2-7; D may be TRBD1 (6 bases). In germline, CDR1 is SNHLY, CDR2 FYNNEI. The ends were cut back, 2 bases at V and 3 bases at J, with 11 bases in the middle. The CDR3 loop spans 14 amino acids. Here the CDR3 reads CASSETGSVYEQYF. CDR3 DNA sequence: TGTGCCAGCAGTGAAACAGGGTCTGTCTACGAGCAGTACTTC.

The gene calls are TRBV2 and TRBJ2-3, with D hard to call. Germline CDR1 reads SNHLY; CDR2 reads FYNNEI. The ends were cut back, 8 bases at V and 0 bases at J, with 12 bases in the middle. This CDR3 has 14 residues. The CDR3 DNA is TGTGCCAGCCTTTTCTTAACTAGCACAGATACGCAGTATTTT. It yields the protein CASLFLTSTDTQYF.

This sequence joins TRBV5-4 and TRBJ2-1; 7 nucleotides line up with TRBD2. Germline V gene sequence: CDR1 SGHNT, CDR2 YYREEE (reference sequence). Trimming took 4 bases from V and 8 from J; bases not matched to a gene: 9. This CDR3 spans 14 amino acids. CDR3 bases: TGTGCCAGCAGCCGTACCCAGGGAGGGGATGAGCAGTTCTTC. This sequence encodes CASSRTQGGDEQFF.

The chain carries TRBV18 and TRBJ2-7; D remains unclear. Germline V gene data show CDR1 as KGHSH and CDR2 as LQKENI. CDR3 length equals 12 residues. Deletions cut 6 bases from V and 0 bases from J, with 6 bases between. The CDR3 here is CASSSDSYEQYF. CDR3 coding DNA: TGTGCCAGCTCGAGCGACTCCTACGAGCAGTACTTC. Filled out from reference TRBV18 and TRBJ2-7, the complete variable domain reads NAGVMQNPRHLVRRRGQEARLRCSPMKGHSHVYWYRQLPEEGLKFMVYLQKENIIDESGMPKERFSAEFPKEGPSILRIQQVVRGDSAAYFCASSSDSYEQYFGPGTRLTVT.

The V gene is TRBV5-4, the J gene TRBJ2-5; 13 bases are shared with TRBD2. This CDR3 has 16 amino acids. Germline V gives CDR1 SGHNT, CDR2 YYREEE (reference sequence). V lost 3 bases and J lost 3; bases outside the gene matches: 5. In nucleotides, the CDR3 is TGTGCCAGCAGCTCGACTAGCGGGGGGCGGAAAGAGACCCAGTACTTC. Its translation: CASSSTSGGRKETQYF.

This chain connects TRBV6-5 to TRBJ2-5; 9 bases fit TRBD1. The germline V gene encodes CDR1 MNHEY and CDR2 SVGAGI. Trimming cost V 1 base and J 5 bases; bases outside gene matches: 8. The CDR3 has 16 amino acids. CDR3 amino acids: CASSYWGRQGGETQYF. The CDR3 nucleotides are TGTGCCAGCAGTTACTGGGGCCGACAGGGGGGGGAGACCCAGTACTTC.

V usage is TRBV2 and J usage is TRBJ1-1, with D maybe TRBD1 (5 bases). Trimming shortened V by 5 bases and J by 7 bases, and 8 bases separated the two germline ends. This CDR3 contains 11 residues. Germline V CDR1 and CDR2: SNHLY, FYNNEI. CDR3 amino acids: CASSSGVEAFF. The DNA for the CDR3 is TGTGCCAGCAGTTCGGGGGTTGAAGCTTTCTTT.

This sequence joins TRBV20-1 and TRBJ1-4, with D uncertain. This CDR3 has 11 residues. Per germline, CDR1 DFQATT and CDR2 SNEGSKA (reference sequence). V was clipped by 4 bases and J by 4 bases, with 4 bases between them. In DNA, the CDR3 is TGCAGTGCTAAGAATAATGAAAAACTGTTTTTT. Translating it yields CSAKNNEKLFF.

This clone showed up just a few times. The rearrangement joins TRBV6-1 to TRBJ2-1, with D possibly being TRBD1 (8 bases). CDR1 and CDR2 (germline): MNHNS, SASEGT. The CDR3 length is 13 residues. V dropped 9 bases and J dropped 8 bases, with 17 bases sitting between them. CDR3 bases: TGTGCCAGTACAACACAGGGGGGGCATGAGCAGTTCTTC. Translation: CASTTQGGHEQFF.

The chain combines TRBV6-5 with TRBJ1-2; D not certain. This CDR3 is 13 amino acids long. CDR1 and CDR2 (germline): MNHEY, SVGAGI. Trimming shortened V by 5 bases and J by 0 bases, and 7 bases separated the two germline ends. The CDR3 loop reads CASSPGSNYGYTF. CDR3 DNA sequence: TGTGCCAGCAGTCCGGGATCTAACTATGGCTACACCTTC.

This chain uses TRBV6-1 with TRBJ2-7; TRBD2 agrees at 11 bases. This CDR3 has 19 residues. Trimming cost V 4 bases and J 3 bases; bases outside gene matches: 17. Germline V CDR1 and CDR2: MNHNS, SASEGT. The CDR3 loop is CASSAIPGTSGPPSYEQYF. In DNA, the CDR3 is TGTGCCAGCAGTGCAATCCCCGGGACTAGCGGTCCCCCCAGCTACGAGCAGTACTTC.

This chain's CDR3 is CASSTLGSNQPQHF. In nucleotides, the CDR3 is TGTGCCAGCAGTACCCTCGGGAGCAATCAGCCCCAGCATTTT. The rearrangement links TRBV6-6 to TRBJ1-5; D remains ambiguous. The CDR3 covers 14 residues. Germline loops: CDR1 MNHNY, CDR2 SVGAGI (reference sequence). V was cut by 5 bases and J by 1 base, with 9 bases left in between.

The V gene is TRBV27, the J gene TRBJ2-7; TRBD2 aligns across 12 bases. This CDR3 has 14 residues. The ends lost 7 bases at V and 5 bases at J; junction bases unmatched: 6. Per the germline V gene, CDR1 is MNHEY and CDR2 is SMNVEV (reference sequence). CDR3 sequence reads: CASTETSGRDEQYF. CDR3 in DNA: TGTGCCAGCACCGAGACTAGCGGGAGAGACGAGCAGTACTTC.

The chain links TRBV20-1 to TRBJ1-1; D not resolved. This CDR3 has 11 residues. CDR1 DFQATT and CDR2 SNEGSKA come from the germline V gene (reference sequence). Between the trimmed V and J ends, which lost 8 bases and 0 bases, there was a span of 7 bases. In nucleotides, the CDR3 is TGCAGTCTGGGCGTGAACACTGAAGCTTTCTTT. Protein sequence: CSLGVNTEAFF.

This clone was seen only a few times. This chain uses TRBV19 with TRBJ1-2; weak D call: TRBD1 (5 bases). This CDR3 is 15 amino acids long. Deletions cut 4 bases from V and 7 bases from J, with 19 bases between. CDR1 LNHDA and CDR2 SQIVND come from the germline V gene (reference sequence). CDR3 DNA: TGTGCCAGTAGTACGATGGGACGCCTAATGGCTGGCTACACCTTC. Its translation is CASSTMGRLMAGYTF.

The chain employs TRBV7-6 and TRBJ1-4; a weak D match, TRBD1 (5 bases). The CDR3 is 14 residues long. Germline lookup yields CDR1 SGHVS and CDR2 FNYEAQ. Trimming took 5 bases from V and 8 from J, leaving 15 bases between them. The CDR3 bases are TGTGCCAGCAGCCTCGGGGGAAACGACGAAAAACTGTTTTTT. This sequence encodes CASSLGGNDEKLFF. Variable domain in full (rest from reference TRBV7-6 and TRBJ1-4): GAGVSQSPRYKVTKRGQDVALRCDPISGHVSLYWYRQALGQGPEFLTYFNYEAQQDKSGLPNDRFSAERPEGSISTLTIQRTEQRDSAMYRCASSLGGNDEKLFFGSGTQLSVL.

The chain joins TRBV7-3 to TRBJ2-1, with unresolved D. Germline CDR1 is SGHTA and CDR2 is FQGTGA. There are 12 residues in the CDR3. Trimming shortened V by 5 bases and J by 9 bases, and 11 bases separated the two germline ends. DNA of the CDR3: TGTGCCAGCAGCCGCCGACTTGGTGAGCAGTTCTTC. Translation: CASSRRLGEQFF.

The chain couples TRBV9 to TRBJ2-7; the D is unclear. Germline lookup yields CDR1 SGDLS and CDR2 YYNGEE. The CDR3 sequence is 14 residues long. V was clipped by 0 bases and J by 0 bases, with 7 bases between them. CDR3 nucleotides: TGTGCCAGCAGCGTAGTTGCGAGCTCCTACGAGCAGTACTTC. It yields the protein CASSVVASSYEQYF. The whole variable domain, filled in from reference TRBV9 and TRBJ2-7, reads DSGVTQTPKHLITATGQRVTLRCSPRSGDLSVYWYQQSLDQGLQFLIQYYNGEERAKGNILERFSAQQFPDLHSELNLSSLELGDSALYFCASSVVASSYEQYFGPGTRLTVT.

The rearrangement uses TRBV2 and TRBJ1-1; D remains unclear. This CDR3 has 14 residues. V lost 0 bases and J 3 bases, leaving 8 bases between the germline ends. CDR1 SNHLY and CDR2 FYNNEI come from the germline V gene. Here the CDR3 reads CASSEAIPDTEAFF. DNA of the CDR3: TGTGCCAGCAGTGAAGCAATACCGGACACTGAAGCTTTCTTT.

The CDR3 DNA sequence: TGTGCCAGCAGCCCCAGCGGTAGCCTCAATGAGCAGTTCTTC. Protein: CASSPSGSLNEQFF. The chain has TRBV7-9 and TRBJ2-1; tentatively, D is TRBD2 (5 bases). Germline V CDR1 and CDR2: SEHNR, FQNEAQ (reference sequence). Trimming shortened V by 5 bases and J by 6 bases, and 14 bases separated the two germline ends. CDR3 length equals 14 residues.

This clone has just one count. The CDR3 sequence is CAWSVPGRREQYF. The CDR3 DNA is TGTGCCTGGAGTGTTCCCGGGCGGCGGGAGCAGTACTTC. The chain carries TRBV30 and TRBJ2-7; no clear D gene. Trimming shortened V by 0 bases and J by 7 bases, and 13 bases separated the two germline ends. The CDR3 covers 13 residues. Germline CDR1 and CDR2: GTSNPN and SVGIG (reference sequence).

The V call is TRBV6-6, the J call TRBJ2-1; TRBD2 aligns across 11 bases. The CDR3 covers 15 residues. J lost 5 bases, V lost 5 bases, and 5 bases had no gene match. Germline CDR1 is MNHNY and CDR2 is SVGAGI (reference sequence). The CDR3 reads CASSAGTSGDNEQFF. In DNA form, the CDR3 reads TGTGCCAGCAGTGCCGGGACTAGCGGTGACAATGAGCAGTTCTTC.

This sequence joins TRBV15 and TRBJ2-1, with 9 positions matching TRBD1. Trimming removed 3 bases from V and 8 bases from J; junction bases left unmatched: 2. Germline V gene lookup returns CDR1 LNHNV and CDR2 YYDKDF (reference sequence). The CDR3 consists of 13 residues. CDR3 amino acids: CATSRDRGYEQFF. DNA for the CDR3: TGTGCCACCAGCAGGGACAGGGGCTATGAGCAGTTCTTC.

This chain uses TRBV6-5 with TRBJ1-2; D is ambiguous. With 4 bases removed from V and 8 bases from J, the gap between germline ends came to 11 bases. Germline-derived CDR1 and CDR2 are MNHEY and SVGAGI. The CDR3 has 12 amino acids. The CDR3 spells CASSSGPWGYTF. The DNA of the CDR3 is TGTGCCAGCAGTTCCGGGCCGTGGGGCTACACCTTC.

This chain uses TRBV28 with TRBJ1-5, with TRBD1 matching over 9 bases. The V gene end was trimmed by 6 bases and the J gene end by 5 bases; junction bases not matched to a gene: 8. Germline V gene data show CDR1 as MDHEN and CDR2 as SYDVKM. The CDR3 contains 15 residues. CDR3 region: CASSVTGGEYQPQHF. CDR3 DNA: TGTGCCAGCAGCGTGACAGGGGGAGAGTATCAGCCCCAGCATTTT. Based on the CDR3 plus reference TRBV28 and TRBJ1-5, the full variable domain is DVKVTQSSRYLVKRTGEKVFLECVQDMDHENMFWYRQDPGLGLRLIYFSYDVKMKEKGDIPEGYSVSREKKERFSLILESASTNQTSMYLCASSVTGGEYQPQHFGDGTRLSIL.

The chain links TRBV7-3 to TRBJ2-1; D unresolved. CDR1 and CDR2 (germline): SGHTA, FQGTGA. The CDR3 loop spans 11 amino acids. V was clipped by 6 bases and J by 5 bases, with 5 bases between them. CDR3 loop: CASRSDNEQFF. The DNA of the CDR3 is TGTGCCAGCAGGTCGGACAATGAGCAGTTCTTC.

This clone was recorded a few times. V is TRBV2 and J is TRBJ2-7, with unresolved D. This CDR3 is built from 14 residues. The ends were cut back, 10 bases at V and 6 bases at J, with 22 bases in the middle. Germline CDR1 reads SNHLY; CDR2 reads FYNNEI. In DNA form, the CDR3 reads TGTGCCACCAAGAAAGTGGTTACACTGGGCGAGCAGTACTTC. As protein: CATKKVVTLGEQYF.